Listed here are 2 T cell receptor beta chains from one sample, sequenced in a study of blood T cell repertoires in COVID-19. The data were produced by immunoSEQ multiplex PCR, yet TCRdb's version contains in-frame clones alone and is incomplete. The repertoire holds about 89,000 clones, with 75% to 90% as singletons. The material sequenced was peripheral blood. These receptors were taken from an elderly woman with acute or convalescent COVID-19.

This clone has only a few counts. The V and J genes are TRBV30 and TRBJ1-5; possible D gene TRBD1, 6 bases. The CDR3 has 13 residues. Between the trimmed V and J ends, which lost 1 base and 2 bases, there was a span of 6 bases. The germline V gene has CDR1 GTSNPN and CDR2 SVGIG (reference sequence). CDR3 DNA: TGTGCCTGGAGTGGACAGGGCAATCAGCCCCAGCATTTT. Translating gives CAWSGQGNQPQHF. The full variable domain, in which reference TRBV30 and TRBJ1-5 provide the parts outside the CDR3, is SQTIHQWPATLVQPVGSPLSLECTVEGTSNPNLYWYRQAAGRGLQLLFYSVGIGQISSEVPQNLSASRPQDRQFILSSKKLLLSDSGFYLCAWSGQGNQPQHFGDGTRLSIL.

The V call is TRBV10-2, the J call TRBJ2-7; D is possibly TRBD1 (6 bases). Germline V gene sequence: CDR1 WSHSY, CDR2 SAAADI. V was clipped by 3 bases and J by 5 bases, with 17 bases between them. The CDR3 spans 15 residues. The CDR3 DNA is TGCGCCAGCAGTGATATCAGGGGCAGTACCAACGAGCAGTACTTC. Translated, it gives CASSDIRGSTNEQYF.